This record covers a single T cell receptor (beta chain). Its antigen is currently unknown. This entry belongs to a study of high-grade serous ovarian cancer treatment subgroups. The wider study: Each sample yielded on average roughly 7,000 unique TCR beta rearrangements from roughly 15,000 reads. Whole-study results and caveats: Repertoire analysis covered CDR3 alone, not CDR1 or CDR2.

The tumor samples were collected prior to definitive surgery or chemotherapy. Sequencing used immunoSEQ multiplex PCR; TCRdb keeps in-frame clones, though not all of them. The sample records around 870 clones, roughly 78% being singletons. The sequencing sample was made of tumor tissue. The receptor was isolated from a human donor with high-grade serous ovarian cancer.

CDR3: CASSPRWDRAEAFF. CDR3 DNA: TGTGCCAGCAGCCCCCGGTGGGACAGGGCTGAAGCTTTCTTT. The chain links TRBV7-9 to TRBJ1-1, with 9 bases that match TRBD1. V lost 5 bases to trimming and J lost 6 bases; unmatched junction nucleotides: 7. The CDR3 length is 14 residues. Germline CDR1 reads SEHNR; CDR2 reads FQNEAQ (reference sequence).